Following are 7 T cell receptor beta chains from one sample sequenced in a study of blood T cells in healthy people across ages. Combining a sample-barcoded 5' primer with a J-beta primer mix, a second PCR ran for roughly 7 to 11 cycles. MiXCR, applied by TCRdb to the 5' RACE reads, yields one record per CDR3 protein. The sample carries around 710,000 distinct CDR3 sequences, roughly 44% recorded once. Sequencing input: blood. The receptors were sampled from a woman aged 55 to 70 in good health.

In its sample, this clonotype was seen a few times. This chain's CDR3 is CASSNTGAGANVLTF. The CDR3 DNA sequence: TGTGCCAGCAGCAACACAGGGGCTGGGGCCAACGTCCTGACTTTC. The genes are TRBV7-3 and TRBJ2-6; TRBD1 aligns across 7 bases. Per germline, CDR1 SGHTA and CDR2 FQGTGA. The CDR3 is made up of 15 amino acids. The V gene end was trimmed by 5 bases and the J gene end by 2 bases; junction bases not matched to a gene: 3.

The chain has TRBV12-3 or TRBV12-4 and TRBJ2-3, with D maybe TRBD2 (6 bases). CDR3 size: 15 residues. The germline V and J ends were trimmed by 3 bases and 1 base, with 11 bases remaining between them. The CDR3 here is CASSLGRLGTDTQYF. Written as DNA, the CDR3 is TGTGCCAGCAGTTTGGGAAGACTAGGCACAGATACGCAGTATTTT.

This clonotype was counted ten times or more. The V and J genes are TRBV3-1 and TRBJ2-3; D not resolved. Trimming stripped 1 base from V and 6 bases from J, with 8 bases between. This CDR3 contains 13 residues. Germline CDR1 is LGHDT and CDR2 is YNNKEL (reference sequence). As DNA, the CDR3 is TGTGCCAGCAGCCAAGCCGGTGCGGATACGCAGTATTTT. Its translation is CASSQAGADTQYF.

This clonotype has just a few counts. This chain links TRBV6-1 with TRBJ2-7; D is uncertain. Trimming took off 4 bases at V and 2 bases at J, with 9 bases between the two ends. There are 13 residues in the CDR3. Germline V gives CDR1 MNHNS, CDR2 SASEGT. The CDR3 loop is CASSVGFAYEQYF. The CDR3 DNA follows: TGTGCCAGCAGTGTGGGATTTGCCTACGAGCAGTACTTC.

The chain combines TRBV6-2 or TRBV6-3 with TRBJ2-1; D unclear. The CDR3 loop spans 12 amino acids. The V and J ends lost 3 bases and 8 bases respectively, with 8 bases between them. Germline CDR1 reads MNHEY; CDR2 reads SVGEGT. The CDR3 DNA is TGTGCCAGCAGTTATAATCCCGATGAGCAGTTCTTC. Translated, it gives CASSYNPDEQFF.

Regarding this clonotype: A much more abundant neighbour one base away suggests this may be a read error. V usage is TRBV7-2 and J usage is TRBJ2-7, with 12 nucleotides matching TRBD2. The CDR3 length is 15 residues. Germline-derived CDR1 and CDR2 are SGHTA and FQGNSA. The CDR3 DNA follows: TGTGCCGGCAGCATCCTAGCGGGAGGGCTCCGAGAGCAGTACTTC. Its protein is CAGSILAGGLREQYF.

This sequence joins TRBV7-2 and TRBJ2-1, with 7 positions matching TRBD2. Germline V CDR1 and CDR2: SGHTA, FQGNSA. The CDR3 extends over 14 amino acids. The ends lost 8 bases at V and 4 bases at J; junction bases unmatched: 8. The CDR3 sequence: CASHGQRGYNEQFF. Written as DNA, the CDR3 is TGTGCCAGCCACGGGCAGCGGGGATACAATGAGCAGTTCTTC.